This T cell receptor beta chain was identified in a study of vaccination effects on CD4 cells after COVID-19 (dated 2022 in TCRdb). About the investigation overall: Two doses of either the BNT162b2 or the mRNA-1273 mRNA SARS-CoV-2 vaccine were administered to participants. The study compared SARS-CoV-2 spike-specific CD4+ TCR repertoires before and after mRNA vaccination in COVID-19 convalescent patients and infection-naive vaccine recipients. Cultures from other donors in the study were sequenced with the Oncomine TCR Beta short-read assay on an Illumina iSeq 100. Altogether, around 9 COVID-19 convalescent patients and several SARS-CoV-2-naive healthy vaccine recipients made up the full study. Beyond this particular receptor, the publication reports: The study was limited by a small number of convalescent patients and lacked early post-infection timepoints. Marked clonal contraction was observed in both infection-induced and vaccine-induced clones at late post-vaccination timepoints, consistent with waning T cell responses. Among healthy vaccine recipients, nearly all vaccine-induced clones were SARS-CoV-2 mono-reactive, and only 1 of 255 was cross-reactive with common cold coronaviruses.

In the ViraFEST assay, PBMC were stimulated with viral peptide pools, and antigen-specific CD4+ T cell clonotypes were then identified by expansion using TCR sequencing. After less than eleven days of culture, CD4+ T cells were isolated with the EasySep CD4+ T cell isolation kit. Negative nucleocapsid antibody results before and after vaccination confirmed that the healthy vaccine recipients had no prior SARS-CoV-2 infection. Approximately 2 million PBMC per well were cultured in IMDM with roughly 5% human AB serum, 7.5 to 10 IU/ml IL-2 and gentamicin, plus 10 ug/ml peptides. Half of the culture medium was replaced with fresh IL-2-containing medium on days 3 and 7. Unless noted otherwise, every peptide stimulation condition was grown in triplicate wells. PBMC were separated from whole blood using Ficoll-Paque Plus gradient centrifugation and were then either cryopreserved at -140C or used fresh. The overlapping peptide pools covered the spike proteins of SARS-CoV-2 as well as those of the common cold coronaviruses HCoV-NL63, HCoV-OC43 and HCoV-229E. Genomic DNA was extracted from cultured CD4+ T cells with the QIAamp micro DNA kit.

From the cysteine up to the phenylalanine, the CDR3 has a length of 11 residues. Here the CDR3 DNA is all that survives: 33 bases in frame from base 1. Sequences MNHEY (CDR1) and SVGAGI (CDR2) are obtained from the germline V gene. Relative to germline, V is 5 bases shorter and J is 14 bases shorter, with 13 bases between their ends. Remarks on this clone: Which antigen it targets is not known. No quality values exist for individual bases; no much larger clone is one base distant.

The protocol used for the library was the immunoSEQ multiplex PCR assay. DNA from the cultured and isolated CD4+ T cells underwent TCR beta CDR3 sequencing. For the original study's pipeline: The analysis removed non-productive TCR sequences, trimmed reads to the CDR3 region, and retained only CDR3s that were 7 or more amino acids long. Antigen-specific clonotypes were identified using the MANAFEST web app by comparison of expansion in peptide wells against reference cultures. To be called positive, a clone needed expansion at FDR<0.05 compared with the reference and with all other wells, an odds ratio greater than 5, and a frequency greater than 0.1% in two replicate wells. Cross-reactive clonotypes were defined as significantly expanded in SARS-CoV-2 spike wells and in at least one common cold coronavirus spike condition. Levenshtein distance calculated with the stringdist R package was used to assess CDR3 similarity, and unrooted trees were constructed with ape in R 3.6.1. What TCRdb holds here is the immuneACCESS table cut down to in-frame rearrangements. Part of the clones is not present; checked against another copy, under half of the missing clones reflect an unresolved V gene, and the others are unexplained. Clonal size and the V and J genes are those of that table, whereas D and trimming came from the DNA. The table for this sample lists some 68,000 clones; 80% of them were counted only once. The ten largest clones capture more than 10% of the sample.

The source is a human donor who received a COVID-19 vaccine. The material sequenced was CD4+ T cells from PBMCs cultured with SARS-CoV-2 spike peptides, taken before COVID-19 vaccination. The sample's cell subset or site label is to be understood as: SARS-CoV-2 spike overlapping peptide pool stimulation. The chain is encoded by TRBV6-5 joined to TRBJ1-5; the D gene remains uncertain. DNA sequence: TGTGCCAGCAGTCTAAACCGGTCGAAGCATTTT. It is translated as CASSLNRSKHF.